The present T cell receptor (beta chain) was sequenced within a study of T cells in Graves' hyperthyroidism and ophthalmopathy (dated by TCRdb to the late 2010s). In terms of the full investigation: Peripheral blood was sampled at the time of initial diagnosis, prior to any treatment. To identify distinguishing TCR V-J signatures, a discovery cohort of 90 to 100 patients was used, comprising fewer than 45 with Graves' ophthalmopathy and approximately 58 with stable Graves' hyperthyroidism. Whether ophthalmopathy could be predicted prospectively was tested in an independent validation cohort made up of about 18 hyperthyroidism patients plus 17 patients who later progressed to ophthalmopathy. The 85 to 100 discovery patients were divided at random into training and test sets in a 7:3 ratio. The study also compared thyroid tissue and blood T-cell repertoires from about six Graves' hyperthyroidism patients. Following sampling, methimazole starting at 30 mg daily was given to hyperthyroidism patients, and high-dose intravenous methylprednisolone was given to ophthalmopathy patients. The paper describes TCR Vbeta CDR3 sequencing of 120 to 150 peripheral blood samples, made up of roughly 45 ophthalmopathy patients, roughly 80 hyperthyroidism patients and some 17 progressor patients. Findings and caveats that apply to the study as a whole: In cross-validation, a model built on a 13 V-J signature told ophthalmopathy apart from stable hyperthyroidism with 85% to 90% sensitivity and 81% to 82% specificity, and in testing the same model reached 80%/75%. Most expanded thyroid clonotypes (frequency above 0.001) were also found in blood, which suggests that blood repertoires may mirror thyroid immune responses. No statistical method was used to fix the sample size in advance, and group allocation was not hidden from the investigators. In validation, the model predicted progression to ophthalmopathy a median of around 6.5 months before onset, with roughly 68% sensitivity and about 72% specificity.

In this sample, this clonotype turned up many times. The antigen it recognizes is unknown. No much larger clone is present one base from it, and per-base qualities are unavailable. Ophthalmopathy patients had moderately to severely active disease, with a Clinical Activity Score of 3 or more, a NOSPECS grade of 4 or more, and a disease duration of less than 3 months. Any patient with an uncontrolled infection, another autoimmune disease, pregnancy or lactation was excluded. Clinical symptoms, serum thyroxine and TRAb, thyroid ultrasound, and orbital computed tomography formed the basis for the diagnoses. PBMCs were separated from approximately 10 ml of fresh peripheral blood using Ficoll-Paque density gradient centrifugation. Total RNA was extracted with Trizol reagent, and quality was checked on an Agilent 2100 Bioanalyzer. V sheds 4 bases and J sheds 5 bases, leaving 20 bases between their ends. The CDR3 runs 16 residues from the cysteine to the phenylalanine. Only the CDR3 DNA is retained, 48 bases long and in frame from the first base.

The TCR beta CDR3 regions were amplified from the RNA transcripts. The first round of RT-PCR for the TCR CDR3 was performed with the HTBI primer set and the Qiagen OneStep RT-PCR kit. Libraries were constructed in a second round of multiplex PCR, after which size selection and purification were performed. The libraries were sequenced on an Illumina HiSeq2000 using paired-end 100 bp reads. The source study handled its data this way. SOAPnuke was used to process the raw data, throwing out any read that contained adapters or uncalled bases, had a mean Phred below 15, or lacked an exact constant-primer or identifier match. High-quality paired reads were merged with COPE v1.2.5, and unique nucleotide sequences were defined as clonotypes. MiTCR v1.1 was used to align the clonotypes against IMGT TRBV, TRBD and TRBJ reference segments. The analysis included only V-J combinations with a frequency above 0.0001, which together covered roughly 99% of the repertoires. A TCS score was defined as the ratio of F50 (clonal expansion) to E x V (chaos), with BLOSUM62-based TCRdist applied between CDR3 peptides within each V-J. Welch's t-statistics and random forest reduced approximately 520 V-J features to 13, which were used in a naive Bayes classifier (R e1071). TCRdb applied fastp at Q25 and MiXCR to the public reads, then kept only in-frame beta chains. Entries that share a CDR3 protein sequence are merged under the most common genes and DNA. Here the V and J calls rest on TCRdb's processing, not on the authors' analysis. The sample table holds hundreds of thousands of distinct CDR3 sequences, of which 15% to 20% were seen once. 55% to 60% of the sample goes to the ten largest clones.

Sequencing input: blood. The V and J segments used are TRBV12-3 or TRBV12-4 and TRBJ1-2; matching of 5 bases hints at TRBD1 as the D gene. The sequence derives from a woman aged 55-70 years with Graves' ophthalmopathy. The sequence in DNA is TGTGCCAGCAGTTCCCAGGGTACCTTCCGAAATTATGGCTACACCTTC. This gives the protein CASSSQGTFRNYGYTF.